Listed here are 25 T cell receptor delta chains from one sample, sequenced in a study of Vδ1+ human thymocytes. Study-wide points: Thymic TRG and TRD repertoires appeared highly polyclonal, with Gaussian CDR3 length distributions.

These receptors are not linked to any known antigen. Extracted RNA was reverse transcribed into cDNA. Multiplex PCR used pooled V-gene forward primers and a constant-region reverse primer to amplify CDR3s. TCRdb reanalysed the multiplex PCR reads via CATT. The repertoire has about 25,000 delta-chain clones, approximately 30% of them found once; the top ten carry roughly 1.5%. The specimen was Vdelta1+ gamma-delta thymocytes from the thymus. The subset denotes: FACS-sorted CD3+ TCRalphabeta- TCRVdelta1+ TCRVdelta2- thymocytes. Receptor source: a boy younger than two who had congenital heart surgery.

As to this clone: A much larger clone is a single base away; this may be a read error. J is TRDJ1 and V is TRDV1; 10 bases fit TRDD3. The CDR3 totals 18 residues. The V gene's germline CDR1 is TSWWSYY and CDR2 QGS. V shed 4 bases, J shed 3 bases, and the junction held 14 bases outside the gene matches. CDR3 amino acids: CALGGLPYWGIQADKLIF. The CDR3 nucleotides are TGTGCTCTTGGGGGTCTTCCGTACTGGGGGATTCAGGCCGATAAACTCATCTTT.

In the case of this clone: This is likely an artifact of a read error, given a far larger clone one base away. The V and J genes are TRDV2 and TRDJ2; D possibly corresponds to TRDD2 (6 bases). In germline, CDR1 is GEAIGNYY, CDR2 EKD. The CDR3 length is 19 residues. V lost 3 bases, J lost 1 base, and 23 bases lay in between. The CDR3 nucleotides are TGTGCCTGTGACCCTACTTACCTTCCCCTACCCCATTTGACAGCACAACTCTTCTTT. Amino acids: CACDPTYLPLPHLTAQLFF.

There are a few counts of this clone. The chain couples TRDV1 to TRDJ1, with 10 bases that match TRDD3. The germline V gene has CDR1 TSWWSYY and CDR2 QGS. The CDR3 has 19 amino acids. The junction had 11 bases not matched to a gene; V was cut back by 0 bases and J by 1 base. The CDR3 DNA sequence: TGTGCTCTTGGGGAACTCGACCCTGGGGGATATGGGGGCACCGATAAACTCATCTTT. Protein sequence: CALGELDPGGYGGTDKLIF.

V and J are TRDV1 and TRDJ1, with 10 bases that match TRDD3. The CDR3 spans 22 residues. Germline CDR1 is TSWWSYY and CDR2 is QGS. V shed 1 base, J shed 1 base, and the junction held 21 bases outside the gene matches. CDR3 bases: TGTGCTCTTGGGGAACGTGTCAGGGGTACTGGGGGATTGATTGAAATCACCGATAAACTCATCTTT. As protein: CALGERVRGTGGLIEITDKLIF.

As for this clone: A clone one base away is much larger, so this may be a read error. The J gene is TRDJ1, the V gene TRDV1, with a weak D call TRDD3 (10 bases). The germline V gene has CDR1 TSWWSYY and CDR2 QGS. V was shortened by 6 bases and J by 1 base, with 48 bases between the two germline ends. This CDR3 is built from 26 residues. The CDR3 protein is CALGALRPTAFLLAHWGMRGTDKLIF. The CDR3 region has the DNA TGTGCTCTTGGTGCGCTTCGGCCCACCGCCTTCCTACTCGCTCACTGGGGGATGAGGGGCACCGATAAACTCATCTTT.

The rearrangement joins TRDV1 to TRDJ1; 12 bases agree with TRDD3. V lost 2 bases, J lost 2 bases, and 9 bases stayed unmatched. Germline V lookup: CDR1 TSWWSYY, CDR2 QGS. The CDR3 is 18 amino acids. The CDR3 DNA is TGTGCTCTTGGGGAAATTAGTGTACTGGGGGATACAACCGATAAACTCATCTTT. Amino acids: CALGEISVLGDTTDKLIF.

This clone has just one count. Other DNA sequences in this specimen translate into the identical CDR3. The chain combines TRDV1 with TRDJ1; 8 bases agree with TRDD3. CDR1 TSWWSYY and CDR2 QGS come from the germline V gene. V dropped 3 bases and J dropped 4; count of bases not matched to a gene: 10. The CDR3 extends over 16 amino acids. The CDR3 sequence is CALGDSCGGFGDKLIF. Here the CDR3 DNA reads TGTGCTCTTGGGGATTCCTGTGGGGGATTCGGCGATAAACTCATCTTT.

The chain couples TRDV1 to TRDJ1; D call uncertain. From germline, CDR1 is TSWWSYY and CDR2 QGS. V was cut by 1 base and J by 7 bases, with 4 bases left in between. CDR3 length equals 11 residues. The CDR3 is CALGERAKLIF. The CDR3 DNA reads TGTGCTCTTGGGGAACGAGCTAAACTCATCTTT.

In this sample, this clone turned up a few times. Other DNA sequences in the sample encode the same CDR3. The chain links TRDV1 to TRDJ1; a possible D gene is TRDD3 (5 bases). Deletions cut 2 bases from V and 2 bases from J, with 27 bases between. The CDR3 runs 20 residues. Germline V gives CDR1 TSWWSYY, CDR2 QGS. In DNA, the CDR3 is TGTGCTCTTGGGGAAAAAGTTCAGTGGTGGGGACCCATGCGGACCGATAAACTCATCTTT. It is translated as CALGEKVQWWGPMRTDKLIF.

The chain carries TRDV1 and TRDJ1; 12 bases are shared with TRDD3. CDR3 length: 28 residues. The ends lost 3 bases at V and 0 bases at J; junction bases unmatched: 38. Looked up from germline, CDR1 is TSWWSYY and CDR2 is QGS. The CDR3 DNA reads TGTGCTCTTGGGGAGCCTCTCCGACAAACTCCCCGCCTACAAGGCTTTACTGGGGGATACTGGTACACCGATAAACTCATCTTT. Residues: CALGEPLRQTPRLQGFTGGYWYTDKLIF.

The chain joins TRDV1 to TRDJ1, with TRDD3 matching 10 bases. The CDR3 loop spans 21 amino acids. Germline CDR1 and CDR2: TSWWSYY and QGS. J gave up 5 bases and V 6 bases, and 27 bases lay outside the gene matches. CDR3 region: CALGPTPRQVLGDWGADKLIF. In DNA, the CDR3 is TGTGCTCTTGGTCCGACTCCGAGGCAGGTACTGGGGGATTGGGGGGCGGATAAACTCATCTTT.

This clone was seen repeatedly, ten times or more. The chain combines TRDV1 with TRDJ1; 9 bases fit TRDD3. Germline V CDR1 and CDR2: TSWWSYY, QGS. CDR3 size: 19 residues. V lost 5 bases to trimming and J lost 5 bases; unmatched junction nucleotides: 21. CDR3 loop: CALGSQRGPVLGDWDKLIF. CDR3 DNA: TGTGCTCTTGGGTCCCAAAGGGGCCCCGTACTGGGGGACTGGGATAAACTCATCTTT.

The chain has TRDV1 and TRDJ1; tentatively, D is TRDD3 (5 bases). Trimming stripped 4 bases from V and 0 bases from J, with 21 bases between. Germline CDR1 is TSWWSYY and CDR2 is QGS. The CDR3 runs to 18 residues. The DNA for the CDR3 is TGTGCTCTTGGGGCTCCGGGCTGGGCCCAGAGGTACACCGATAAACTCATCTTT. It specifies CALGAPGWAQRYTDKLIF.

V and J are TRDV1 and TRDJ1; D is perhaps TRDD2 (6 bases). The CDR3 is 17 residues long. Trimming took off 5 bases at V and 7 bases at J, with 26 bases between the two ends. CDR1 and CDR2 from the germline V gene are TSWWSYY and QGS. CDR3 region: CALGLQSLPPRRGKLIF. For the CDR3, the DNA is TGTGCTCTTGGGCTGCAGAGCCTTCCGCCGAGGAGGGGTAAACTCATCTTT.

V is TRDV1 and J is TRDJ1; TRDD3 matches 7 bases. V was pared by 5 bases and J by 1 base, with 10 bases of the junction left unmatched. The CDR3 loop spans 16 amino acids. Germline values: CDR1 TSWWSYY, CDR2 QGS. For the CDR3, the DNA is TGTGCTCTTGGGCCGCACGGTCTGGGGGTCACCGATAAACTCATCTTT. Protein: CALGPHGLGVTDKLIF.

This clone was seen a few times. The V and J genes are TRDV1 and TRDJ1; 11 nucleotides match TRDD3. Germline CDR1 and CDR2: TSWWSYY and QGS. Trimming at V came to 4 bases and at J to 0 bases, leaving 25 bases not matched to a gene. This CDR3 contains 23 residues. In DNA, the CDR3 is TGTGCTCTTGGGGGACCCAGCTACGTCTGGGGGATACCTGGGGGCCTGTACACCGATAAACTCATCTTT. It encodes CALGGPSYVWGIPGGLYTDKLIF.

A note on this clone: A much larger clone differs from this one at a single base, so this may be a read error. Additional DNA sequences in this sample encode the identical CDR3. This sequence joins TRDV1 and TRDJ1; TRDD3 matches at 13 bases. The CDR3 consists of 24 residues. The J segment lost 0 bases and the V segment lost 4 bases, leaving 26 bases of the junction unmatched. Germline CDR1 and CDR2: TSWWSYY and QGS. CDR3: CALGATVFLSPVLGDTLYTDKLIF. The DNA for the CDR3 is TGTGCTCTTGGGGCTACAGTCTTCCTCTCGCCCGTACTGGGGGATACGCTATACACCGATAAACTCATCTTT.

The V gene is TRDV1, the J gene TRDJ1, with TRDD3 matching over 12 bases. The J segment lost 0 bases and the V segment lost 10 bases, leaving 15 bases of the junction unmatched. The germline V gene has CDR1 TSWWSYY and CDR2 QGS. The CDR3 loop spans 18 amino acids. DNA of the CDR3: TGTGCTCGTGGACCCTTGTACTGGGGGATACCCGACACCGATAAACTCATCTTT. It translates to CARGPLYWGIPDTDKLIF.

V gene TRDV1 combines with J gene TRDJ2, with a tentative D call TRDD3 (8 bases). V was shortened by 9 bases and J by 0 bases, with 35 bases between the two germline ends. CDR3 length equals 22 residues. Germline lookup yields CDR1 TSWWSYY and CDR2 QGS. The CDR3 bases are TGTGCTCTGGTATTTCCTACAAAATCGATCGTACTGGGGGGAACTTTGACAGCACAACTCTTCTTT. Translating gives CALVFPTKSIVLGGTLTAQLFF.

This clone was detected only a few times. The V call is TRDV1, the J call TRDJ1; D is unclear. Trimming took 4 bases from V and 3 from J, leaving 15 bases between them. The CDR3 loop spans 15 amino acids. Germline assignment: CDR1 TSWWSYY and CDR2 QGS. CDR3 bases: TGTGCTCTTGGGGCCAGCCGTGGAGCCGCCGATAAACTCATCTTT. Its translation: CALGASRGAADKLIF.

The rearrangement joins TRDV1 to TRDJ1; 13 bases match TRDD3. Germline V gene lookup returns CDR1 TSWWSYY and CDR2 QGS. This CDR3 contains 25 residues. Trimming took 1 base from V and 0 from J; bases not matched to a gene: 26. DNA of the CDR3: TGTGCTCTTGGGGAACGGGCTTTCCTACCGAAACTGGGGGATACGCGTATCTTGTACACCGATAAACTCATCTTT. Protein: CALGERAFLPKLGDTRILYTDKLIF.

With regard to this clone: Other nucleotide sequences in the sample specify the same CDR3. This sequence joins TRDV1 and TRDJ1; 8 nucleotides match TRDD3. V shed 5 bases and J 0 bases; nucleotides not matched to a gene: 29. Germline loops: CDR1 TSWWSYY, CDR2 QGS. This CDR3 region has 23 residues. CDR3 sequence: CALGPLRFPPVLGAEEYTDKLIF. In DNA, the CDR3 is TGTGCTCTTGGGCCCCTTCGGTTCCCACCTGTACTGGGGGCTGAGGAGTACACCGATAAACTCATCTTT.

Within the sample, this clone is medium-sized. The sample carries other DNA sequences with the same CDR3. V usage is TRDV1 and J usage is TRDJ1; weak D call: TRDD3 (6 bases). In germline, CDR1 is TSWWSYY, CDR2 QGS. The CDR3 totals 19 residues. The ends were cut back, 2 bases at V and 8 bases at J, with 30 bases in the middle. DNA for the CDR3: TGTGCTCTTGGGGAAACCCCTCCTGGACGGGGGAGGGTCCCTGGAAAACTCATCTTT. It yields the protein CALGETPPGRGRVPGKLIF.

Note on this clone: The same CDR3 can be traced to other DNA sequences in this sample. The chain recombines TRDV1 with TRDJ1, with 9 positions matching TRDD3. The length of the CDR3 is 20 residues. V gave up 1 base and J gave up 0 bases; unmatched junction bases: 15. CDR1 is TSWWSYY and CDR2 is QGS in the germline V gene. The CDR3 DNA reads TGTGCTCTTGGGGAACGCGACAAGCAACTGGGGGACCTTAACACCGATAAACTCATCTTT. Amino acids: CALGERDKQLGDLNTDKLIF.

Details on this clone: It is likely a read error: a sequence one base away is far more abundant. This CDR3 is also generated by other DNA sequences in the sample. The gene calls are TRDV2 and TRDJ3; TRDD3 matches 10 bases. The CDR3 is made up of 20 amino acids. CDR1 and CDR2 (germline): GEAIGNYY, EKD. In DNA form, the CDR3 reads TGTGCCTGTGACACCGGTGTACTGGGGGATCCGCCCTGGGACACTCGACAGATGTTTTTC. Amino acids: CACDTGVLGDPPWDTRQMFF.